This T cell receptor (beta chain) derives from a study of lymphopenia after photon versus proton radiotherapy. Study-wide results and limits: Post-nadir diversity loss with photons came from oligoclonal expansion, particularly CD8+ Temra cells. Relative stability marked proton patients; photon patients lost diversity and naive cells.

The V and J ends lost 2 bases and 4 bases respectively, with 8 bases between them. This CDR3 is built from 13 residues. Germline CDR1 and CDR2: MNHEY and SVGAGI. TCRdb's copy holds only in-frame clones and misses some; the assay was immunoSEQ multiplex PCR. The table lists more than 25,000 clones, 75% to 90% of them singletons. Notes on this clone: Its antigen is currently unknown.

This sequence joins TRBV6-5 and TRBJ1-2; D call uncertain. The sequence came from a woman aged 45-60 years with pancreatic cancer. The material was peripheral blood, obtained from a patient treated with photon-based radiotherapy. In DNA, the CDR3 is TGTGCCAGCAGTTACGACCTCCTCTATGGCTACACCTTC. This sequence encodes CASSYDLLYGYTF.